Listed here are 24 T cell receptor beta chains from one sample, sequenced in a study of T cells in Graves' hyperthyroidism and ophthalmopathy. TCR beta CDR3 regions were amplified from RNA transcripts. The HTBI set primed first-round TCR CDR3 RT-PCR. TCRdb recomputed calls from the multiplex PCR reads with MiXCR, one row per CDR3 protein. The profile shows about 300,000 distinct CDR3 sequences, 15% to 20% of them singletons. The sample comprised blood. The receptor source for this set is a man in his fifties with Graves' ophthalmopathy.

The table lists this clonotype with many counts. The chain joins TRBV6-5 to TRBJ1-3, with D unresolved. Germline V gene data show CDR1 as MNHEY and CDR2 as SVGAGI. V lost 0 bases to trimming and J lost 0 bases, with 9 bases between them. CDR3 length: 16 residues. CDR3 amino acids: CASSYSRPSSGNTIYF. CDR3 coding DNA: TGTGCCAGCAGTTACTCCAGGCCGAGCTCTGGAAACACCATATATTTT.

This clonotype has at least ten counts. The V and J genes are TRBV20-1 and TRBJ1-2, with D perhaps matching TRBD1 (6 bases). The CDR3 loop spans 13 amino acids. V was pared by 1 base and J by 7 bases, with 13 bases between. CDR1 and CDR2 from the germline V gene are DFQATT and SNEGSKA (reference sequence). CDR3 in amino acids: CSARVGGAGGYTF. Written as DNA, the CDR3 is TGCAGTGCTAGAGTAGGGGGGGCAGGTGGCTACACCTTC.

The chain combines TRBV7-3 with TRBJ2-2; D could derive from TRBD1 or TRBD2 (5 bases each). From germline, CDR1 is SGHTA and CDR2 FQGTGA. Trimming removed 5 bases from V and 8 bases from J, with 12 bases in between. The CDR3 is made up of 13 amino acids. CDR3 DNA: TGTGCCAGCAGCCGGGACGGCGGTGGGGAGCTGTTTTTT. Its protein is CASSRDGGGELFF. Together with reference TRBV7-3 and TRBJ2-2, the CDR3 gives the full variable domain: GAGVSQTPSNKVTEKGKYVELRCDPISGHTALYWYRQSLGQGPEFLIYFQGTGAADDSGLPNDRFFAVRPEGSVSTLKIQRTERGDSAVYLCASSRDGGGELFFGEGSRLTVL.

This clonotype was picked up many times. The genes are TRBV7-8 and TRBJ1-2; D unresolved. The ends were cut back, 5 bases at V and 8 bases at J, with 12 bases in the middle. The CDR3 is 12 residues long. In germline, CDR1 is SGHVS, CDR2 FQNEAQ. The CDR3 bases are TGTGCCAGCAGCCAAGTATTTGAGGGCTACACCTTC. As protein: CASSQVFEGYTF.

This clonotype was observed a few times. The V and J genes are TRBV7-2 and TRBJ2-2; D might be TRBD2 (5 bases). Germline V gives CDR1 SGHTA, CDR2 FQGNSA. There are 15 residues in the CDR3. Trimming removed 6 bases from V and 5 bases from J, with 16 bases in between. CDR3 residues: CASRLPGVRTGELFF. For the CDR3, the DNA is TGTGCCAGCAGACTCCCCGGGGTGAGAACCGGGGAGCTGTTTTTT.

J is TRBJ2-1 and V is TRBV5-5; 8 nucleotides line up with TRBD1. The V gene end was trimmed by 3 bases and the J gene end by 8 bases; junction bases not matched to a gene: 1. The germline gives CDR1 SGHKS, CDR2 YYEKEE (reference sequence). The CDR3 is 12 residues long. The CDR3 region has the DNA TGTGCCAGCAGCTCAGGGGGCGATGAGCAGTTCTTC. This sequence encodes CASSSGGDEQFF.

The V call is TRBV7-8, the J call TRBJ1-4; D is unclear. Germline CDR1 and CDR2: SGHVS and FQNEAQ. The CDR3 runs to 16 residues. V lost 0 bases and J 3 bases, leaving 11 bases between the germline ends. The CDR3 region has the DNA TGTGCCAGCAGCTTAGCCGGGATTGGGGCTAATGAAAAACTGTTTTTT. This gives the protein CASSLAGIGANEKLFF.

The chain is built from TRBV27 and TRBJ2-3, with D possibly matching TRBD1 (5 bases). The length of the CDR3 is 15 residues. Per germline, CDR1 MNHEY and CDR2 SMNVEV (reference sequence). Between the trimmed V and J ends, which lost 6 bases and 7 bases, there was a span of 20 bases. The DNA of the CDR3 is TGTGCCAGCAGCCAGACAGTACTCCTGACCAATACGCAGTATTTT. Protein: CASSQTVLLTNTQYF.

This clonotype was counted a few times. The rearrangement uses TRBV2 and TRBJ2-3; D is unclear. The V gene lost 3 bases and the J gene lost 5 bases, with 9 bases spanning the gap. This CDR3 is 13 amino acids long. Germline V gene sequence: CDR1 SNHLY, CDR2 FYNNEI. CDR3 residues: CASSEEPGDTQYF. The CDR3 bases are TGTGCCAGCAGTGAGGAACCGGGAGATACGCAGTATTTT.

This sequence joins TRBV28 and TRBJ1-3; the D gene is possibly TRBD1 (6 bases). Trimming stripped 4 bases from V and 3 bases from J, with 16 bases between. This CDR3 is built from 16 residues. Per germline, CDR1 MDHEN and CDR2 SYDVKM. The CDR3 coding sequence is TGTGCCAGCAGTTCCGCCGGGGGGCTACGTGGAAACACCATATATTTT. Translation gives CASSSAGGLRGNTIYF.

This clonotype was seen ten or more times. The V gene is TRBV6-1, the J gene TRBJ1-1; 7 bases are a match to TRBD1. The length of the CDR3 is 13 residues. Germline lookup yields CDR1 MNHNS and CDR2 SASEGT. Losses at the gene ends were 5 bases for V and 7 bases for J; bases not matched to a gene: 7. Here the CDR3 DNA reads TGTGCCAGCAGTTCCACAGGGGCCCATGAAGCTTTCTTT. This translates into CASSSTGAHEAFF.

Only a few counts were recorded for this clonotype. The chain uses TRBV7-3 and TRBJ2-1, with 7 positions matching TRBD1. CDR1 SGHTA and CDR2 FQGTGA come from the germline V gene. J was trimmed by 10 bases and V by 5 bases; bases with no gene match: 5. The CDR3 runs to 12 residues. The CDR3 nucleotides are TGTGCCAGCAGCGGGACGGGACAGGAGCAGTTCTTC. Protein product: CASSGTGQEQFF.

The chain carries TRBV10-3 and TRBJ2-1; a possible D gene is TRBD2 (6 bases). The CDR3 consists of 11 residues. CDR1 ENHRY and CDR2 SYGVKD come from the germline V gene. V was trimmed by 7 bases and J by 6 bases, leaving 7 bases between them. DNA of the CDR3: TGTGCCATCAAGGAGGGCAATGAGCAGTTCTTC. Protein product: CAIKEGNEQFF.

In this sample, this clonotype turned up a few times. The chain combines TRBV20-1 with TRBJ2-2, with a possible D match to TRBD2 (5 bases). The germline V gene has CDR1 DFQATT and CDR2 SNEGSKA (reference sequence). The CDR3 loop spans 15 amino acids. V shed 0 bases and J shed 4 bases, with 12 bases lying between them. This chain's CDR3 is CSARDFRGGTGELFF. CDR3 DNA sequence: TGCAGTGCTAGAGACTTCAGAGGAGGCACCGGGGAGCTGTTTTTT.

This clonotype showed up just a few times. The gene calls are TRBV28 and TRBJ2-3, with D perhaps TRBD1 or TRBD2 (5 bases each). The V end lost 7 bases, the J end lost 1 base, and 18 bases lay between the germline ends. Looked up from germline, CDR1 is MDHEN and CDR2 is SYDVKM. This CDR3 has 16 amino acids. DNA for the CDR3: TGTGCCAGCACCAACCTGGGGGAGAGGGGCACAGATACGCAGTATTTT. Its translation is CASTNLGERGTDTQYF. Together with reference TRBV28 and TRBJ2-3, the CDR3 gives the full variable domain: DVKVTQSSRYLVKRTGEKVFLECVQDMDHENMFWYRQDPGLGLRLIYFSYDVKMKEKGDIPEGYSVSREKKERFSLILESASTNQTSMYLCASTNLGERGTDTQYFGPGTRLTVL.

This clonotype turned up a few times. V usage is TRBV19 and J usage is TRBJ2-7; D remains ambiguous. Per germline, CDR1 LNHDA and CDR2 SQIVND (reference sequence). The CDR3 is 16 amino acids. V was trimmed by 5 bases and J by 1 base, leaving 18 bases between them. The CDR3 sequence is CASSPRLSVSSYEQYF. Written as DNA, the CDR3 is TGTGCCAGTAGTCCCCGCTTGAGCGTCAGTTCCTACGAGCAGTACTTC.

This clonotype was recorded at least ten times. The CDR3 nucleotides read TGTGCCAGCAGCTCCGCCGGGACAGGGGTGTACGAGCAGTACTTC. This gives the protein CASSSAGTGVYEQYF. The rearrangement joins TRBV7-6 to TRBJ2-7; 10 nucleotides agree with TRBD1. Germline V lookup: CDR1 SGHVS, CDR2 FNYEAQ. V shed 4 bases, J shed 4 bases, and the junction held 7 bases outside the gene matches. This CDR3 is built from 15 residues.

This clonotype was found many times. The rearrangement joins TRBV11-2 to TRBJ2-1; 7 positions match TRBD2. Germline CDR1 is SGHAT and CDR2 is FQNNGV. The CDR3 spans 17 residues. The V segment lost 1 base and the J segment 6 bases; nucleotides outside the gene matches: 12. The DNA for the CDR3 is TGTGCCAGCAGCTTAGCTGGGGGAGGGTGGAAGGGCAATGAGCAGTTCTTC. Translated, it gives CASSLAGGGWKGNEQFF.

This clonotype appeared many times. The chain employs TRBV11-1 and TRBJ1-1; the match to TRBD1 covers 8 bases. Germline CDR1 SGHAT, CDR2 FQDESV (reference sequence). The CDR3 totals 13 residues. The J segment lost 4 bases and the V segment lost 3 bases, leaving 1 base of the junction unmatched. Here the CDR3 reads CASSFRGLTEAFF. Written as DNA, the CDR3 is TGTGCCAGCAGCTTCAGGGGGCTCACTGAAGCTTTCTTT. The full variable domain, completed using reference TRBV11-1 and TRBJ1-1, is EAEVAQSPRYKITEKSQAVAFWCDPISGHATLYWYRQILGQGPELLVQFQDESVVDDSQLPKDRFSAERLKGVDSTLKIQPAELGDSAMYLCASSFRGLTEAFFGQGTRLTVV.

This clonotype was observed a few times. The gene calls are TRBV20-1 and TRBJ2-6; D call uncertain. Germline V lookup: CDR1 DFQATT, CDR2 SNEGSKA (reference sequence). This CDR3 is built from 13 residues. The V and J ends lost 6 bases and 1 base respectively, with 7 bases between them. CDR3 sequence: CSAGPSGANVLTF. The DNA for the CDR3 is TGCAGTGCCGGCCCGTCTGGGGCCAACGTCCTGACTTTC.

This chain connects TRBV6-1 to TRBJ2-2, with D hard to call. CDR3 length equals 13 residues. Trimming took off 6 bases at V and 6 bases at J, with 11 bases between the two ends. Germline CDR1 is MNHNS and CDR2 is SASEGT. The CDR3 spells CASSLLVAGELFF. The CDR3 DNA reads TGTGCCAGCAGCCTCCTCGTGGCCGGGGAGCTGTTTTTT.

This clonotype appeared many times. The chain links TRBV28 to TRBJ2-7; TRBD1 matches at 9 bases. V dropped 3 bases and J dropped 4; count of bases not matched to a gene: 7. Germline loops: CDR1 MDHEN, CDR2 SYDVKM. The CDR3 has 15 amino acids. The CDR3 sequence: CASSFSDRGVYEQYF. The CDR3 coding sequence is TGTGCCAGCAGTTTTAGTGACAGGGGGGTTTACGAGCAGTACTTC.

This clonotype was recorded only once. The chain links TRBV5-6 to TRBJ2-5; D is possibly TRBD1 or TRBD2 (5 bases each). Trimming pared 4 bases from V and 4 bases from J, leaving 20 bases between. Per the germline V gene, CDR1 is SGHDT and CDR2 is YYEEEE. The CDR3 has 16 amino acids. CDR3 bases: TGTGCCAGCAGCCAAGACGGGGCTAGTTGGGGAGAGACCCAGTACTTC. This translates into CASSQDGASWGETQYF.

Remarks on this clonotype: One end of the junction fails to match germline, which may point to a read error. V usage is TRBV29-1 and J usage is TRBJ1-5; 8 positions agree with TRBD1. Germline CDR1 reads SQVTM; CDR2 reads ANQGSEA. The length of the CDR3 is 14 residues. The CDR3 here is CSVETGGPNRPQHF. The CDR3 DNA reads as TGCAGCGTTGAAACAGGGGGGCCCAATCGGCCCCAGCATTTT.